This TCR beta chain was sequenced for a study of cytomegalovirus exposure and HLA in healthy donors. Study observations and caveats: With DRB1 most and HLA-C fewest, TCR association rates differed between HLA loci in a later analysis. TCR beta sequences reportedly predicted the HLA-A and HLA-B alleles of most subjects accurately.

In the PCR, 60 Vbeta and 13 Jbeta primers were used. The data were produced by immunoSEQ multiplex PCR, yet TCRdb's version contains in-frame clones alone and is incomplete. The profile covers fewer than 300,000 clones, with more than 80% appearing a single time and less than 4% taken by the ten largest. Points on this clone: Antigen specificity is unknown.

The CDR3 is made up of 16 amino acids. The sequence was obtained from a middle-aged man in good health and CMV-seropositive. The sequenced sample was PBMCs. The chain is built from TRBV12-2 and TRBJ2-7; the table names TRBD1, a call not compared with the DNA. TRBV12-2 is tagged as a pseudogene. The DNA for the CDR3 is TGTGCAAGTCGCTTCCCGGGACAGGGCCATGACAACGAGCAGTACTTC. Translating gives CASRFPGQGHDNEQYF.